Below are 31 T cell receptor beta chains sequenced from a single sample in a study of T cell responses to AZD1222 COVID-19 vaccine. Sequenced by immunoSEQ multiplex PCR; TCRdb stores in-frame clones only, minus some. The profile shows 95,000 to 100,000 clones, about 89% of them singletons. Source: peripheral blood, taken on day 0 of AZD1222 vaccination. Receptor source: an adult in good health.

The chain is built from TRBV28 and TRBJ2-3, with D tentatively TRBD1 or TRBD2 (5 bases each). Trimming removed 10 bases at V and 2 bases at J, with 13 bases between. The CDR3 runs to 13 residues. CDR1 and CDR2 (germline): MDHEN, SYDVKM. Here the CDR3 reads CAIRDGSTDTQYF. CDR3 coding DNA: TGTGCCATCAGGGACGGCTCCACAGATACGCAGTATTTT.

The genes are TRBV2 and TRBJ1-1, with D uncertain. There are 14 residues in the CDR3. V gave up 5 bases and J gave up 9 bases, with 19 bases separating them. Germline CDR1 reads SNHLY; CDR2 reads FYNNEI. The CDR3 DNA reads as TGTGCCAGCAGTTCACAACCGGGCCTACTCCAAGCTTTCTTT. Translating gives CASSSQPGLLQAFF.

This chain joins TRBV5-4 and TRBJ2-1; 8 positions agree with TRBD2. V shed 0 bases, J shed 9 bases, and the junction held 11 bases outside the gene matches. The CDR3 runs to 16 residues. Germline CDR1 is SGHNT and CDR2 is YYREEE (reference sequence). The CDR3 DNA sequence: TGTGCCAGCAGCTTGGCCCCAGCGGGGGCCGGGAGTGAGCAGTTCTTC. It encodes CASSLAPAGAGSEQFF.

The gene calls are TRBV2 and TRBJ1-5; a weak D match, TRBD1 (5 bases). Trimming took off 2 bases at V and 3 bases at J, with 11 bases between the two ends. The length of the CDR3 is 15 residues. Germline assignment: CDR1 SNHLY and CDR2 FYNNEI. CDR3 sequence (DNA): TGTGCCAGCAGTGAATCCGGGACGGACAATCAGCCCCAGCATTTT. It yields the protein CASSESGTDNQPQHF.

This clone was seen only once. The chain carries TRBV3-1 (or the pseudogene TRBV3-2) and TRBJ2-7, with 12 bases identical to TRBD1. V was clipped by 6 bases and J by 4 bases; unmatched bases: 4. CDR3 length: 14 residues. Germline assignment: CDR1 LGHDT and CDR2 YNNKEL (reference sequence). The CDR3 bases are TGTGCCAGCAGTACGGGACAGGGGGCTTACGAGCAGTACTTC. Translated: CASSTGQGAYEQYF.

The rearrangement joins TRBV6-5 to TRBJ1-2, with D perhaps matching TRBD1 (5 bases). With 5 bases removed from V and 2 bases from J, the gap between germline ends came to 15 bases. The CDR3 runs 15 residues. Per the germline V gene, CDR1 is MNHEY and CDR2 is SVGAGI. In DNA form, the CDR3 reads TGTGCCAGCAGTCCCACCTGGGGGGGAAACTATGGCTACACCTTC. Residues: CASSPTWGGNYGYTF.

The chain employs TRBV11-2 and TRBJ1-3; possibly TRBD1 for D (6 bases). V was shortened by 3 bases and J by 2 bases, with 8 bases between the two germline ends. The CDR3 covers 14 residues. CDR1 is SGHAT, CDR2 FQNNGV, per germline. This CDR3 is CASSLDSTGNTIYF. CDR3 DNA sequence: TGTGCCAGCAGCTTGGACAGTACTGGAAACACCATATATTTT.

This clone came up once. The chain employs TRBV12-3 or TRBV12-4 and TRBJ1-2; unclear D gene. Trimming took off 5 bases at V and 8 bases at J, with 15 bases between the two ends. CDR3 length: 13 amino acids. CDR3 loop: CASSPLETLGYTF. CDR3 sequence (DNA): TGTGCCAGCAGTCCTCTCGAGACCCTAGGCTACACCTTC.

J is TRBJ2-3 and V is TRBV18; 7 bases are a match to TRBD1. Unmatched junction bases numbered 16, after V lost 6 bases and J lost 1 base. The germline gives CDR1 KGHSH, CDR2 LQKENI. This CDR3 is 18 amino acids long. CDR3 bases: TGTGCCAGCTCGCCGAACAGGGGAAGTCGGGTAGGCACAGATACGCAGTATTTT. Translating gives CASSPNRGSRVGTDTQYF. Filled out from reference TRBV18 and TRBJ2-3, the complete variable domain reads NAGVMQNPRHLVRRRGQEARLRCSPMKGHSHVYWYRQLPEEGLKFMVYLQKENIIDESGMPKERFSAEFPKEGPSILRIQQVVRGDSAAYFCASSPNRGSRVGTDTQYFGPGTRLTVL.

This clone was recorded a few times. The chain uses TRBV5-1 and TRBJ2-1; 11 nucleotides agree with TRBD1. J was trimmed by 3 bases and V by 0 bases; bases with no gene match: 5. This CDR3 region has 17 residues. Germline V gene data show CDR1 as SGHRS and CDR2 as YFSETQ. The CDR3 DNA follows: TGCGCCAGCAGCTTGGGGAGTGGGACAGGGGGCTACAATGAGCAGTTCTTC. Protein sequence: CASSLGSGTGGYNEQFF.

The chain links TRBV28 to TRBJ2-5, with TRBD2 matching over 7 bases. In germline, CDR1 is MDHEN, CDR2 SYDVKM. V was clipped by 2 bases and J by 9 bases; unmatched bases: 0. This CDR3 has 11 amino acids. CDR3 loop: CASSLGGAQYF. The CDR3 DNA follows: TGTGCCAGCAGTTTAGGGGGGGCCCAGTACTTC.

The rearrangement links TRBV19 to TRBJ1-1, with D perhaps matching TRBD1 (5 bases). CDR1 is LNHDA, CDR2 SQIVND, per germline (reference sequence). V gave up 1 base and J gave up 4 bases, with 13 bases separating them. There are 15 residues in the CDR3. The CDR3 DNA follows: TGTGCCAGTAGTATAGCCAGGGTGCTGAGCACTGAAGCTTTCTTT. It specifies CASSIARVLSTEAFF. Full variable domain (outside the CDR3, taken from reference TRBV19 and TRBJ1-1): DGGITQSPKYLFRKEGQNVTLSCEQNLNHDAMYWYRQDPGQGLRLIYYSQIVNDFQKGDIAEGYSVSREKKESFPLTVTSAQKNPTAFYLCASSIARVLSTEAFFGQGTRLTVV.

The chain couples TRBV5-4 to TRBJ2-7; 12 nucleotides align to TRBD2. Looked up from germline, CDR1 is SGHNT and CDR2 is YYREEE (reference sequence). The CDR3 sequence is 16 residues long. Trimming took 4 bases from V and 1 from J; bases not matched to a gene: 6. DNA of the CDR3: TGTGCCAGCAGCAATCTACTAGCGGGGGGATCCTACGAGCAGTACTTC. It is translated as CASSNLLAGGSYEQYF.

This clone was counted once. The V and J genes are TRBV2 and TRBJ2-2; D ambiguous. The germline CDR1 and CDR2 sequences are SNHLY and FYNNEI. V was shortened by 2 bases and J by 5 bases, with 6 bases between the two germline ends. This CDR3 is 13 amino acids long. DNA of the CDR3: TGTGCCAGCAGTGAACAACTAACCGGGGAGCTGTTTTTT. This gives the protein CASSEQLTGELFF.

V usage is TRBV7-9 and J usage is TRBJ1-2; D perhaps matches TRBD1 (5 bases). Germline V gene sequence: CDR1 SEHNR, CDR2 FQNEAQ (reference sequence). Trimming stripped 0 bases from V and 8 bases from J, with 16 bases between. CDR3 size: 15 residues. This chain's CDR3 is CASSLASDGWDGYTF. In DNA form, the CDR3 reads TGTGCCAGCAGCTTAGCATCCGACGGGTGGGACGGCTACACCTTC.

The CDR3 is CASSRTVNTGELFF. CDR3 nucleotide sequence: TGTGCCAGTAGCAGGACAGTTAACACCGGGGAGCTGTTTTTT. The rearrangement joins TRBV19 to TRBJ2-2; a possible D gene is TRBD1 (6 bases). Germline assignment: CDR1 LNHDA and CDR2 SQIVND (reference sequence). V lost 6 bases and J 2 bases, leaving 10 bases between the germline ends. The CDR3 length is 14 residues.

This clone was observed once. The chain joins TRBV29-1 to TRBJ2-3; TRBD2 matches at 7 bases. Germline V gives CDR1 SQVTM, CDR2 ANQGSEA. The CDR3 length is 14 residues. V trimming: 4 bases; J trimming: 0 bases; junction bases outside the gene matches: 4. CDR3 amino acids: CSVGGGGSTDTQYF. DNA of the CDR3: TGCAGCGTTGGGGGCGGGGGTAGCACAGATACGCAGTATTTT.

The J gene is TRBJ1-2, the V gene TRBV4-2; tentative D call: TRBD1 (6 bases). The V and J ends lost 4 bases and 0 bases respectively, with 9 bases between them. From germline, CDR1 is LGHNA and CDR2 YNFKEQ. The CDR3 runs 14 residues. The CDR3 bases are TGTGCCAGCAGCCCCCAGGGGACTAACTATGGCTACACCTTC. It is translated as CASSPQGTNYGYTF.

The genes are TRBV11-2 and TRBJ2-7; D perhaps matches TRBD1 (5 bases). CDR1 is SGHAT and CDR2 is FQNNGV in the germline V gene. CDR3 length: 15 residues. The V end lost 4 bases, the J end lost 1 base, and 14 bases lay between the germline ends. The CDR3 spells CASSSPSQDSYEQYF. The CDR3 DNA sequence: TGTGCCAGCAGCTCCCCGTCACAGGATTCCTACGAGCAGTACTTC.

The rearrangement uses TRBV4-2 and TRBJ1-5; D call uncertain. Trimming stripped 2 bases from V and 4 bases from J, with 3 bases between. The germline CDR1 and CDR2 sequences are LGHNA and YNFKEQ. The CDR3 is made up of 12 amino acids. CDR3 loop: CASSQSNQPQHF. CDR3 DNA: TGTGCCAGCAGCCAATCAAATCAGCCCCAGCATTTT.

The CDR3 region has the DNA TGTGCCAGCAGTGAGTCCGGACAGGGGACTGCAACTAATGAAAAACTGTTTTTT. Amino acid sequence: CASSESGQGTATNEKLFF. V usage is TRBV2 and J usage is TRBJ1-4; TRBD1 aligns across 9 bases. This CDR3 comprises 18 residues. The V and J ends lost 3 bases and 0 bases, in that order; junction bases with no gene match: 8. The germline CDR1 and CDR2 sequences are SNHLY and FYNNEI. Full variable domain (outside the CDR3, taken from reference TRBV2 and TRBJ1-4): EPEVTQTPSHQVTQMGQEVILRCVPISNHLYFYWYRQILGQKVEFLVSFYNNEISEKSEIFDDQFSVERPDGSNFTLKIRSTKLEDSAMYFCASSESGQGTATNEKLFFGSGTQLSVL.

The chain joins TRBV28 to TRBJ1-4; 10 positions match TRBD1. V lost 5 bases to trimming and J lost 7 bases; unmatched junction nucleotides: 10. Germline assignment: CDR1 MDHEN and CDR2 SYDVKM. The CDR3 totals 16 residues. The CDR3 loop reads CASSPRPGQGREKLFF. CDR3 in DNA: TGTGCCAGCAGTCCCAGACCGGGACAGGGGCGTGAAAAACTGTTTTTT.

J is TRBJ2-5 and V is TRBV30; possible D gene TRBD1, 7 bases. The CDR3 is made up of 15 amino acids. The V gene lost 2 bases and the J gene lost 5 bases, with 18 bases spanning the gap. Germline V gene sequence: CDR1 GTSNPN, CDR2 SVGIG (reference sequence). In nucleotides, the CDR3 is TGTGCCTGGAGTCCCACTGGAGGGGGCGGGGAGACCCAGTACTTC. This codes for CAWSPTGGGGETQYF.

This chain joins TRBV6-2 or TRBV6-3 and TRBJ1-1, with 7 nucleotides matching TRBD1. V shed 6 bases and J 6 bases; nucleotides not matched to a gene: 4. Germline CDR1 is MNHEY and CDR2 is SVGEGT. This CDR3 is 12 amino acids long. The CDR3 loop is CASSLQGPEAFF. As DNA, the CDR3 is TGTGCCAGCAGCCTACAGGGGCCTGAAGCTTTCTTT.

The V call is TRBV11-3, the J call TRBJ1-1; D perhaps matches TRBD1 (5 bases). Per germline, CDR1 SGHNT and CDR2 YENEEA. V was clipped by 5 bases and J by 2 bases, with 12 bases between them. The CDR3 has 14 residues. CDR3 DNA: TGTGCCAGCAGCCGGGGACGGGCTAACACTGAAGCTTTCTTT. Its translation is CASSRGRANTEAFF.

V usage is TRBV25-1 and J usage is TRBJ1-1; 11 positions match TRBD1. The CDR3 sequence is 15 residues long. V shed 7 bases, J shed 1 base, and the junction held 5 bases outside the gene matches. Germline V gives CDR1 MGHDK, CDR2 SYGVNS. CDR3 nucleotide sequence: TGTGCCAGCACCGGGACAGGGGGGCAGAACACTGAAGCTTTCTTT. Residues: CASTGTGGQNTEAFF. Combining the CDR3 with reference TRBV25-1 and TRBJ1-1 gives the whole variable domain EADIYQTPRYLVIGTGKKITLECSQTMGHDKMYWYQQDPGMELHLIHYSYGVNSTEKGDLSSESTVSRIRTEHFPLTLESARPSHTSQYLCASTGTGGQNTEAFFGQGTRLTVV.

The chain couples TRBV10-1 to TRBJ2-1; TRBD2 agrees at 11 bases. With 8 bases clipped from V and 12 bases from J, the junction kept 18 bases outside the gene matches. The CDR3 has 16 residues. In germline, CDR1 is WNHNN, CDR2 SYGVQD (reference sequence). The DNA for the CDR3 is TGCGCCAGCGAGCTCGTCGGACTAGCGGGTAACTGGGGGCAGTTCTTC. The encoded protein is CASELVGLAGNWGQFF.

The V call is TRBV5-6, the J call TRBJ2-3, with TRBD2 identical over 11 bases. The V and J ends lost 4 bases and 0 bases, in that order; junction bases with no gene match: 13. The CDR3 is made up of 19 amino acids. Germline V gene sequence: CDR1 SGHDT, CDR2 YYEEEE. As DNA, the CDR3 is TGTGCCAGCAGCCCTGTGGCTAGCGGGGGGACTGCTAGCACAGATACGCAGTATTTT. Protein: CASSPVASGGTASTDTQYF.

This rearrangement joins TRBV5-1 to TRBJ2-1; the D is unclear. Germline-derived CDR1 and CDR2 are SGHRS and YFSETQ. This CDR3 is built from 16 residues. Trimming shortened V by 2 bases and J by 1 base, and 13 bases separated the two germline ends. The CDR3 spells CASSFGSWISYNEQFF. The CDR3 bases are TGCGCCAGCAGCTTCGGCTCTTGGATTTCCTACAATGAGCAGTTCTTC.

This sequence joins TRBV12-5 and TRBJ2-5; no clear D. In germline, CDR1 is LGHNT, CDR2 FRNRAP. Trimming removed 1 base at V and 3 bases at J, with 12 bases between. The CDR3 consists of 15 residues. The DNA for the CDR3 is TGTGCTAGTGGTTTGGACCCTACACAGAAAGAGACCCAGTACTTC. Translation: CASGLDPTQKETQYF.

V is TRBV2 and J is TRBJ1-2, with 8 positions matching TRBD1. In germline, CDR1 is SNHLY, CDR2 FYNNEI. The length of the CDR3 is 12 residues. Trimming took 10 bases from V and 8 from J; bases not matched to a gene: 9. The DNA of the CDR3 is TGTGCCACCGCTTCCAGGGGGCGCGGCTACACCTTC. As protein: CATASRGRGYTF.